Listed below are T cell receptor beta chains from one sample, sequenced in a study of T cells in Graves' hyperthyroidism and ophthalmopathy. TCRdb fed the multiplex PCR reads into MiXCR, producing one record per CDR3 protein. The data contain around 400,000 distinct CDR3 sequences, roughly 15% of them singletons. The source material was blood. All receptors derive from a woman in her sixties or seventies with Graves' ophthalmopathy. CDR3s include the opening cysteine and the closing phenylalanine or tryptophan. D genes are given only for firm matches. The listing skips clone size in some rows; elsewhere it reads once, few, many or a size class.

abundance	d_gene	v_gene	j_gene	CDR3aa	CDR3nt
many	TRBD2	TRBV12-3/TRBV12-4	TRBJ2-5	CASSLNGPGGYF	TGTGCCAGCAGTTTAAACGGACCGGGAGGGTACTTC
NA	NA	TRBV28	TRBJ1-2	CASSSLNYGYTF	TGTGCCAGCAGTAGCCTCAACTATGGCTACACCTTC
many	NA	TRBV11-3	TRBJ1-1	CASSLGGLPGNTEAFF	TGTGCCAGCAGCTTAGGGGGGCTACCTGGGAACACTGAAGCTTTCTTT
many	NA	TRBV20-1	TRBJ1-1	CSATTDSATEAFF	TGCAGTGCCACGACTGACAGCGCCACTGAAGCTTTCTTT
many	NA	TRBV18	TRBJ2-1	CASSPGGWNEQFF	TGTGCCAGCTCACCGGGGGGTTGGAATGAGCAGTTCTTC
NA	NA	TRBV7-3	TRBJ2-1	CASSSPPAGAYNEQFF	TGTGCCAGCAGCTCCCCGCCTGCGGGCGCCTACAATGAGCAGTTCTTC
many	TRBD2	TRBV7-6	TRBJ2-7	CASSSETGTSGYEQYF	TGTGCCAGCAGCTCAGAGACCGGGACTAGCGGCTACGAGCAGTACTTC
NA	NA	TRBV6-1	TRBJ2-1	CASSYPPRARPEQFF	TGTGCCAGCAGTTATCCCCCCCGAGCCCGTCCGGAGCAGTTCTTC
many	NA	TRBV5-1	TRBJ1-1	CASSLNRMKAFF	TGCGCCAGCAGCTTGAACCGGATGAAAGCTTTCTTT
many	NA	TRBV2	TRBJ2-5	CASGLNRAQYF	TGTGCCAGCGGACTAAATCGGGCCCAGTACTTC
few	NA	TRBV9	TRBJ2-1	CASSVVGRGDEQFF	TGTGCCAGCAGCGTAGTTGGCAGAGGGGATGAGCAGTTCTTC
many	NA	TRBV20-1	TRBJ2-1	CSARDGGTNYNEQFF	TGCAGTGCTAGAGACGGCGGGACCAACTACAATGAGCAGTTCTTC